This T cell receptor (beta chain) was identified in a study of blood T cell repertoires in COVID-19 (dated by TCRdb to the early 2020s). In terms of the full investigation: Collaborator samples came from the United States, Italy and Spain and covered acute and convalescent phases of COVID-19. Where available, HLA class I and class II types were taken from metadata supplied by the sample provider and were not determined by assay-based typing. A de-identified subject ID, COVID-19 status, age in years and sex were almost always included in the sample metadata. The samples were drawn from two sources: the first 160 participants of the ongoing ImmuneRACE study, and 1,200 or so subjects contributed by 6 global collaborators. The prospective study material was composed of cDNA or gDNA derived from T cells, B-cell-depleted T cells, or PBMCs. The dataset comprised deeply sampled blood TCRbeta repertoires from subjects exposed to, actively infected with, or recovered from COVID-19. A freely available public database, intended as a resource for researchers studying the immune response to SARS-CoV-2, is where the repertoires were released.

TCRbeta CDR3 regions were amplified from genomic DNA using the immunoSEQ Assay, a bias-controlled multiplex PCR. The published analysis was carried out like this. The number of nucleated cells in each sample was estimated by amplification of reference gene primers within the assay. To quantify the absolute abundance of each unique TCRbeta CDR3 rearrangement, sequence reads were collapsed and filtered. For each sample, productive Simpson clonality was calculated by taking the square root of Simpson's diversity index across productive rearrangements. This immuneACCESS table, as held by TCRdb, lists in-frame sequences with V and J called but not all clones. Of the missing ones, under half trace to an unresolved V gene in checked studies; the others have no known cause. V and J calls and clone size are as listed in that table; D and trimming were resolved from the DNA. The sample yields fewer than 25,000 clones; 91% were counted once. 7.4% of the sample is taken by the ten largest.

Per the germline V gene, SNHLY is the CDR1 and FYNNEI is the CDR2. The junction carries 6 bases between V and J, which are trimmed by 6 bases and 1 base respectively. The CDR3 numbers 13 residues from cysteine through phenylalanine. Only the CDR3 region is kept as DNA, spanning 39 bases read in frame from base 1. The collaborating institutions used their own protocols to collect whole blood in K2EDTA tubes. For TCRbeta analysis, collaborators shipped samples in one of three forms: frozen whole blood, isolated PBMCs, or DNA extracted from either of those sample types. A word on this clone: The antigen this receptor binds is unknown. The sample holds no much larger clone one base away, and base qualities are not on file.

Summary of the overall study and its limitations: How much clinical and demographic metadata was included differed by source and by participant, and the metadata was provided uncurated.

The clonotype was recovered from a man between 65 and 85 years old with active COVID-19. The chain links TRBV2 with TRBJ2-2, with TRBD1 perhaps the D gene, on 5 matching bases. Specimen: peripheral blood. The nucleotide sequence is given as TGTGCCAGCAGCGGACAGAACACCGGGGAGCTGTTTTTT. The encoded protein is CASSGQNTGELFF. With all but the CDR3 taken from the reference TRBV2 and TRBJ2-2 genes, the full variable domain is: EPEVTQTPSHQVTQMGQEVILRCVPISNHLYFYWYRQILGQKVEFLVSFYNNEISEKSEIFDDQFSVERPDGSNFTLKIRSTKLEDSAMYFCASSGQNTGELFFGEGSRLTVL.